The rows below give T cell receptor beta chains drawn from one sample of a study of molecular identifiers for immune sequencing clone quantification. TCRdb re-called the PCR reads with MiXCR, one entry per CDR3 protein. The data contain more than 550,000 distinct CDR3 sequences, 25% of them singletons. Source material: naive CD8+ T cells from blood, with Jurkat cell RNA spiked in. These receptors all come from a human donor in good health. Some libraries in this study had Jurkat cell RNA spiked in. CDR3s include the opening cysteine and the closing phenylalanine or tryptophan. Each record gives: V gene, clone size, J gene, D gene, CDR3 DNA, CDR3 protein. A D gene is named only where the DNA matches it firmly. Only some rows state a clone size, as once, few, many or a class for expanded clones.

v_gene: TRBV7-9
abundance: few
j_gene: TRBJ2-7
d_gene: -
CDR3nt: TGTGCCAGCAGCCCAGCCAACGAGCAGTACTTC
CDR3aa: CASSPANEQYF

v_gene: TRBV20-1
abundance: -
j_gene: TRBJ2-7
d_gene: -
CDR3nt: TGCAGTGCTAGAGAGAGTGTTGGGGAGGCAGGGAGCTCCTACGAGCAGTACTTC
CDR3aa: CSARESVGEAGSSYEQYF

v_gene: TRBV6-6
abundance: -
j_gene: TRBJ1-6
d_gene: -
CDR3nt: TGTGCCAGCAGTTACAGCAGGGATTATAATTCACCCCTCCACTTT
CDR3aa: CASSYSRDYNSPLHF

v_gene: TRBV24-1
abundance: -
j_gene: TRBJ2-3
d_gene: -
CDR3nt: TGTGCCTCCAGTGATCCTTTGGACCCAGATACGCAGTATTTT
CDR3aa: CASSDPLDPDTQYF

v_gene: TRBV9
abundance: many
j_gene: TRBJ2-1
d_gene: -
CDR3nt: TGTGCCAGCAGCGCCCCGGGACTTGCCAATGAGCAGTTCTTC
CDR3aa: CASSAPGLANEQFF

v_gene: TRBV6-6
abundance: few
j_gene: TRBJ1-4
d_gene: -
CDR3nt: TGTGCCAGCACTCTCCTTGGAGCCACTGAAAAACTGTTTTTT
CDR3aa: CASTLLGATEKLFF

v_gene: TRBV10-3
abundance: -
j_gene: TRBJ2-1
d_gene: -
CDR3nt: TGTGCCATCAGTGAGTCTTTGTTCGGGCAGAGCTCCTACAATGAGCAGTTCTTC
CDR3aa: CAISESLFGQSSYNEQFF

v_gene: TRBV19
abundance: -
j_gene: TRBJ2-7
d_gene: -
CDR3nt: TGTGCCAGTAGTTCGGGACCAAGCTGGGAGCAGTACTTC
CDR3aa: CASSSGPSWEQYF

v_gene: TRBV7-9
abundance: -
j_gene: TRBJ2-7
d_gene: -
CDR3nt: TGTGCCAGCAGCTTACAGGAAACCTACGAGCAGTGCTTC
CDR3aa: CASSLQETYEQCF

v_gene: TRBV7-9
abundance: many
j_gene: TRBJ2-7
d_gene: -
CDR3nt: TGTGCCAGCAGCGCATCCGGCCCTAGGAGCTCCTACGAGCAGTACTTC
CDR3aa: CASSASGPRSSYEQYF

v_gene: TRBV5-5
abundance: many
j_gene: TRBJ1-1
d_gene: -
CDR3nt: TGTGCCAGCAGCACGGTCGGGGGCGGGACTGAAGCTTTCTTT
CDR3aa: CASSTVGGGTEAFF

v_gene: TRBV27
abundance: -
j_gene: TRBJ1-5
d_gene: -
CDR3nt: TGTGCCAGCAGTTTATCGTCACACTATAGCAATCCGCCCCAGCATTTT
CDR3aa: CASSLSSHYSNPPQHF

v_gene: TRBV19
abundance: many
j_gene: TRBJ2-3
d_gene: -
CDR3nt: TGTGCCAGTAGTACGACGGTGACTAGCACAGATACGCAGTATTTT
CDR3aa: CASSTTVTSTDTQYF

v_gene: TRBV4-1
abundance: -
j_gene: TRBJ1-5
d_gene: TRBD1
CDR3nt: TGCGCCAGCAGCCGAGAGACAGGGCCCAATCAGCCCCCGCATTTT
CDR3aa: CASSRETGPNQPPHF

v_gene: TRBV5-5
abundance: few
j_gene: TRBJ1-2
d_gene: TRBD1
CDR3nt: TGTGCCAGCAGCCCCGCCCAGACAGGGGACTATGGCTACACCTTC
CDR3aa: CASSPAQTGDYGYTF

v_gene: TRBV5-6
abundance: few
j_gene: TRBJ1-2
d_gene: -
CDR3nt: TGTGCCAGCAGCTTGGGAGCCCCTAACGAGGCCTTC
CDR3aa: CASSLGAPNEAF

v_gene: TRBV4-1
abundance: -
j_gene: TRBJ1-6
d_gene: TRBD1
CDR3nt: TGCGCCCGCAGCCGACAGGGTGGTGCGGGGGTTGTTTTGAATTCACCCCTCCACTTT
CDR3aa: CARSRQGGAGVVLNSPLHF

v_gene: TRBV14
abundance: -
j_gene: TRBJ2-7
d_gene: TRBD1
CDR3nt: TGTGCCAGCAGCCTTTCAGGGGGCGCGACCGAGCAGTACTTC
CDR3aa: CASSLSGGATEQYF